Listed below are T cell receptor beta chains from one sample, sequenced in a study of blood T cell repertoires in COVID-19. This table comes from immunoSEQ multiplex PCR, and its TCRdb copy is limited to in-frame clones, with some not included. The repertoire includes under 200,000 clones, less than 90% of them detected once, and 0.78% sits in the top ten. The sample was peripheral blood. These receptors came from a woman aged 70-85 years with acute or convalescent COVID-19. The CDR3 runs from the conserved cysteine through the conserved F or W. A D gene is named only where the DNA matches it firmly. Some rows mark clone size as missing; the rest say once, few, many or name a class of expanded clone.

j_call,clone_size,v_call,d_call,cdr3_nt,cdr3_aa
TRBJ1-4,.,TRBV6-5,TRBD1,TGTGCCAGCAGAAGGGGACAGGGGAATAATGAAAAACTGTTTTTT,CASRRGQGNNEKLFF
TRBJ1-1,.,TRBV28,.,TGTGCCAGCAGTTTAATGGGGCTGATCACTGAAGCTTTCTTT,CASSLMGLITEAFF
TRBJ1-5,.,TRBV13,TRBD1,TGTGCCAGCAGCCCGGGACAGTTGAGGGGTAGCAATCAGCCCCAGCATTTT,CASSPGQLRGSNQPQHF
TRBJ2-1,.,TRBV10-1,TRBD2,TGCGCCAGCAGTGATCCAAGGGCGGGAGGGCCGGGTGAGCAGTTCTTC,CASSDPRAGGPGEQFF
TRBJ2-7,few,TRBV5-4,TRBD2,TGTGCCAGCAGCGCGGGACTAGCGGGAACTTACGAGCAGTACTTC,CASSAGLAGTYEQYF
TRBJ1-1,.,TRBV5-4,.,TGTGCCAGCGGTGGACAGCCGAACACTGAAGCTTTCTTT,CASGGQPNTEAFF
TRBJ2-7,.,TRBV7-9,TRBD1,TGTGCCAGCAGCTTAGGGTCAGGGGGCCCCTACGAGCAGTACTTC,CASSLGSGGPYEQYF
TRBJ2-1,.,TRBV9,TRBD2,TGTGCCAGCAGCCTCCAGGGACTAGACTCCTACAATGAGCAGTTCTTC,CASSLQGLDSYNEQFF
TRBJ1-2,.,TRBV7-2,TRBD1,TGTGCCAGCAGCTCGGGACAGGGGAGGTTTGGCTACACCTTC,CASSSGQGRFGYTF
TRBJ1-1,once,TRBV7-2,TRBD1,TGTGCCAGCAGCGCCGGGACAGCCGGAACTTTCTTT,CASSAGTAGTFF
TRBJ2-1,once,TRBV28,TRBD2,TGTGCCAGCAGTTTCATCACTAGCGGATTCGAGCTTTTTTCCTACAATGAGCAGTTCTTC,CASSFITSGFELFSYNEQFF
TRBJ1-1,once,TRBV6-6,TRBD1,TGTGCCAGCAGTCGACAGGGGGCGCTAGGAAAAACTGAAGCTTTCTTT,CASSRQGALGKTEAFF
TRBJ2-1,.,TRBV19,.,TGTGCCAGTAGTATATTTGCAGGATCCGGTGAGCAGTTCTTC,CASSIFAGSGEQFF
TRBJ1-4,once,TRBV19,.,TGTGCCAGTAATCCAGGTTCCATAGGCGAAAAACTGTTTTTT,CASNPGSIGEKLFF
TRBJ2-4,.,TRBV5-1,TRBD1,TGCGCCAGCAGCCCGGGACAGCATTTCGGCATTCAGTACTTC,CASSPGQHFGIQYF
TRBJ1-2,.,TRBV27,.,TGTGCCAGCAGTCTCCTATCGACATCTCCTTATGGCTACACCTTC,CASSLLSTSPYGYTF
TRBJ2-7,.,TRBV27,TRBD1,TGTGCCAGCAGTTTAAGACAGGGGGCCGACGAGCAGTACTTC,CASSLRQGADEQYF